The 22 T cell receptor beta chains presented below share a single source sample, sequenced in a study of circulating tumor DNA in untreated peripheral T-cell lymphoma. Sequencing was performed with immunoSEQ multiplex PCR; in TCRdb, only in-frame clones are kept and a portion is missing. The data hold approximately 6,800 clones, with about 60% observed a single time. Sequencing used tumor tissue. Receptors were obtained from a human donor with peripheral T-cell lymphoma.

This chain joins TRBV11-3 and TRBJ1-2, with 11 bases aligning to TRBD1. Losses at the gene ends were 5 bases for V and 7 bases for J; bases not matched to a gene: 12. The CDR3 sequence is 16 residues long. Germline V gives CDR1 SGHNT, CDR2 YENEEA. The CDR3 here is CASSPGQGAGLSGYTF. The DNA of the CDR3 is TGTGCCAGCAGCCCCGGACAGGGGGCAGGCCTAAGTGGCTACACCTTC.

This clone has only one observation. This rearrangement joins TRBV6-8 to TRBJ2-3; D remains ambiguous. CDR3 length: 13 residues. CDR1 and CDR2 from the germline V gene are MNHGY and SAAAGT. The ends were cut back, 4 bases at V and 0 bases at J, with 5 bases in the middle. CDR3 loop: CASSSGSTDTQYF. DNA for the CDR3: TGTGCCAGCAGTTCAGGCAGCACAGATACGCAGTATTTT.

The rearrangement joins TRBV11-3 to TRBJ2-3, with no clear D. The ends were cut back, 1 base at V and 5 bases at J, with 10 bases in the middle. Per germline, CDR1 SGHNT and CDR2 YENEEA. The CDR3 consists of 14 residues. The CDR3 region is CASSLGRWGDTQYF. Here the CDR3 DNA reads TGTGCCAGCAGCTTAGGACGTTGGGGAGATACGCAGTATTTT.

A word on this clone: Sequence at one end of the junction differs from germline and may be a read error. The V gene is TRBV11-3, the J gene TRBJ2-1; 12 nucleotides line up with TRBD1. The germline CDR1 and CDR2 sequences are SGHNT and YENEEA. This CDR3 region has 17 residues. The DNA for the CDR3 is TGTGCTAGCAGCATCGGACATACGGGACAGGGGGCGTATGAGCAGTTCTTC. It translates to CASSIGHTGQGAYEQFF.

The CDR3 nucleotides are TGTGCCAGCGGTGTCGACCAAATACTGAACACTGAAGCTTTCTTT. This codes for CASGVDQILNTEAFF. This chain connects TRBV6-7 to TRBJ1-1; D call uncertain. TRBV6-7 is placed among ORFs of uncertain function. CDR3 size: 15 residues. V dropped 8 bases and J dropped 0 bases, with 16 bases sitting between them.

By frequency in the sample, this clone is medium-sized. The chain uses TRBV11-3 and TRBJ2-1; no reliable D call. The CDR3 consists of 14 residues. Germline V gives CDR1 SGHNT, CDR2 YENEEA. Trimming removed 5 bases at V and 0 bases at J, with 8 bases between. Here the CDR3 DNA reads TGTGCCAGCAGCCCCTGGAGCTCCTACAATGAGCAGTTCTTC. Its protein is CASSPWSSYNEQFF.

This rearrangement joins TRBV12-5 to TRBJ2-1; 11 bases agree with TRBD2. Germline assignment: CDR1 LGHNT and CDR2 FRNRAP. The CDR3 consists of 17 residues. V dropped 4 bases and J dropped 5; count of bases not matched to a gene: 10. CDR3 region: CASGSRLAGKYNNEQFF. The CDR3 DNA reads TGTGCTAGTGGTTCCAGACTAGCGGGAAAGTATAACAATGAGCAGTTCTTC.

In DNA, the CDR3 is TGTGCCATCAGTGAGTCACAGGGGAGGCCCCAGCATTTT. Its translation is CAISESQGRPQHF. The chain links TRBV10-3 to TRBJ1-5, with 7 bases identical to TRBD1. The germline gives CDR1 ENHRY, CDR2 SYGVKD. V gave up 0 bases and J gave up 9 bases; unmatched junction bases: 2. This CDR3 has 13 residues.

The J gene is TRBJ2-6, the V gene TRBV29-1; the D is unclear. The CDR3 runs 14 residues. Trimming took 2 bases from V and 0 from J, leaving 5 bases between them. Germline CDR1 SQVTM, CDR2 ANQGSEA. CDR3 DNA sequence: TGCAGCGTTGAACAGGACTCTGGGGCCAACGTCCTGACTTTC. It codes for CSVEQDSGANVLTF.

This clone occurred a few times. The CDR3 protein is CASSDNRGRETQYF. CDR3 nucleotides: TGTGCCAGCAGCGATAATAGGGGGCGAGAGACCCAGTACTTC. The J gene is TRBJ2-5, the V gene TRBV11-3; 7 nucleotides agree with TRBD1. The V segment lost 5 bases and the J segment 4 bases; nucleotides outside the gene matches: 7. Germline-derived CDR1 and CDR2 are SGHNT and YENEEA. CDR3 length: 14 amino acids.

This sequence joins TRBV5-1 and TRBJ2-1; 13 bases agree with TRBD2. The germline gives CDR1 SGHRS, CDR2 YFSETQ. The CDR3 is 16 amino acids. V shed 2 bases, J shed 4 bases, and the junction held 3 bases outside the gene matches. CDR3 sequence reads: CASSFVLAGGYNEQFF. The CDR3 nucleotides are TGCGCCAGCAGCTTTGTACTAGCGGGGGGGTACAATGAGCAGTTCTTC.

The V call is TRBV29-1, the J call TRBJ2-2; 8 positions agree with TRBD1. The CDR3 consists of 15 residues. Per germline, CDR1 SQVTM and CDR2 ANQGSEA. J lost 8 bases, V lost 4 bases, and 12 bases had no gene match. The CDR3 spells CSVVGQGKSTGELFF. As DNA, the CDR3 is TGCAGCGTTGTCGGACAGGGTAAAAGCACYGGGGAGCTGTTTTTT.

This clone was recorded a few times. V is TRBV29-1 and J is TRBJ1-4; tentatively, D is TRBD1 (6 bases). Germline V gene lookup returns CDR1 SQVTM and CDR2 ANQGSEA. The V end lost 0 bases, the J end lost 4 bases, and 12 bases lay between the germline ends. The CDR3 totals 15 residues. In DNA, the CDR3 is TGCAGCGTTGAAGATAGAGGGGACAATAATGAAAAACTGTTTTTT. Protein sequence: CSVEDRGDNNEKLFF.

The chain employs TRBV18 and TRBJ2-7; weak D call: TRBD1 (6 bases). The CDR3 is 13 amino acids. V was trimmed by 3 bases and J by 3 bases, leaving 9 bases between them. Per the germline V gene, CDR1 is KGHSH and CDR2 is LQKENI. CDR3 protein: CASSPRDNYEQYF. The CDR3 DNA reads TGTGCCAGCTCACCCCGGGACAACTACGAGCAGTACTTC.

The J gene is TRBJ1-2, the V gene TRBV11-3; D is unclear. Germline V gene data show CDR1 as SGHNT and CDR2 as YENEEA. The CDR3 length is 15 residues. Trimming cost V 6 bases and J 4 bases, with 18 bases left between them. CDR3 sequence reads: CASSQEVGRSYGYTF. CDR3 DNA sequence: TGTGCCAGCAGTCAAGAGGTGGGCAGGTCCTATGGCTACACCTTC.

This chain connects TRBV6-8 to TRBJ2-3; D uncertain. The germline CDR1 and CDR2 sequences are MNHGY and SAAAGT. The germline V and J ends were trimmed by 7 bases and 1 base, with 9 bases remaining between them. The CDR3 runs 13 residues. CDR3 in DNA: TGTGCCAGCATGGCAGGCGGCACAGATACGCAGTATTTT. Translated: CASMAGGTDTQYF.

Remarks on this clone: At one boundary the junction diverges from the germline segment, which might be a read error. The CDR3 region is CASSLGANRGYIF. The CDR3 region has the DNA TGTGCCAGCAGCCTCGGGGCTAATCGGGGCTACATCTTC. The chain is built from TRBV2 and TRBJ1-2; D might be TRBD1 (5 bases). CDR1 is SNHLY and CDR2 is FYNNEI in the germline V gene. The CDR3 spans 13 residues.

Only a few counts were recorded for this clone. The genes are TRBV18 and TRBJ2-6; D not certain. The germline CDR1 and CDR2 sequences are KGHSH and LQKENI. Trimming shortened V by 2 bases and J by 2 bases, and 4 bases separated the two germline ends. This CDR3 spans 14 amino acids. The CDR3 nucleotides read TGTGCCAGCTCACCAGTTCCTGGGGCCAACGTCCTGACTTTC. Its protein is CASSPVPGANVLTF.

In its sample, this clone is medium-sized. The chain couples TRBV11-3 to TRBJ1-5; no firm D call. V was clipped by 2 bases and J by 3 bases, with 8 bases between them. The CDR3 extends over 14 amino acids. From germline, CDR1 is SGHNT and CDR2 YENEEA. The CDR3 region has the DNA TGTGCCAGCAGCTTAAGCGGCCCCAATCAGCCCCAGCATTTT. The encoded protein is CASSLSGPNQPQHF.

The chain uses TRBV6-8 and TRBJ1-4, with a possible D match to TRBD1 (6 bases). The CDR3 sequence is 15 residues long. Germline lookup yields CDR1 MNHGY and CDR2 SAAAGT. Trimming took 0 bases from V and 4 from J, leaving 9 bases between them. CDR3 protein: CASSYSTGLNEKLFF. In DNA form, the CDR3 reads TGTGCCAGCAGTTACTCGACAGGCCTTAATGAAAAACTGTTTTTT.

The genes are TRBV18 and TRBJ1-2; 8 bases align to TRBD1. The trim removed 2 bases at V and 6 bases at J, leaving 11 bases unmatched. The CDR3 runs to 16 residues. CDR1 is KGHSH and CDR2 is LQKENI in the germline V gene. The CDR3 DNA sequence: TGTGCCAGCTCACCAGATCTCGGACAGGGCAAACATGGCTACACCTTC. It encodes CASSPDLGQGKHGYTF.

V is TRBV1 and J is TRBJ1-2. TRBV1 is shown as a pseudogene. This CDR3 is 15 amino acids long. The CDR3 DNA is TGCGCCAGCAGCCAAGATCTCTTAACTAACTATGGCTACACCTTC. Its translation: CASSQDLLTNYGYTF.